A single T cell receptor (beta chain) is shown here with its context. Germline CDR1 GTSNPN, CDR2 SVGIG (reference sequence). The CDR3 is 16 residues long. Trimming shortened V by 1 base and J by 7 bases, and 22 bases separated the two germline ends. The data are from a study of OX40 agonist ivuxolimab in advanced cancers. About the research overall: While on treatment, patients had intravenous ivuxolimab at 0.01 to 10 mg/kg every 2 weeks. Past anti-PD-1, anti-PD-L1 or anti-CTLA-4 therapy was accepted, and 40% had received some. Three patients had partial responses: one hepatocellular carcinoma, two cutaneous melanoma.

Method: immunoSEQ multiplex PCR; TCRdb's copy keeps in-frame clones and lacks some. Of 30,000 to 45,000 clones detected, about 81% appear once; the ten largest clones hold approximately 21%. Material: CD4+ or CD8+ T cells sorted from blood, obtained in a trial of the OX40 agonist ivuxolimab. The chain uses TRBV30 and TRBJ1-1; a weak D match, TRBD1 (6 bases). The clonotype was recovered from an adult with an advanced solid tumor such as melanoma, head and neck, liver or kidney cancer. The CDR3 DNA reads as TGTGCCTGGAGTGATAGGGGGACTTGGGGGCCTGGTGAAGCTTTCTTT. Amino acids: CAWSDRGTWGPGEAFF.